This paragraph covers one T cell receptor (beta chain) sequence. Its target is unknown. These data are taken from a study of OX40 agonist ivuxolimab in advanced cancers. Study summary: Patients were given ivuxolimab, an antibody that agonizes OX40 (CD134). Patients treated during dose escalation were battling hepatocellular carcinoma, melanoma, renal cell or head and neck cancer.

TCRdb's table, derived via immunoSEQ multiplex PCR, lists solely in-frame clones and lacks some. Here the sample spans around 34,000 clones, around 85% being singletons. The CDR3 is made up of 11 amino acids. The germline V gene encodes CDR1 MNHEY and CDR2 SVGAGI. Trimming removed 5 bases at V and 4 bases at J, with 5 bases between. Patients were ruled out by autoimmune disease history or systemic immunosuppression. Whole-study findings and limits: Among T cells, CD8+ cells averaged more expanded clones than CD4+ cells.

V is TRBV6-5 and J is TRBJ1-2; D is uncertain. The clonotype originates from an adult with an advanced solid tumor such as melanoma, head and neck, liver or kidney cancer. This material consisted of CD4+ or CD8+ T cells sorted from blood, taken in a trial of the OX40 agonist ivuxolimab. The CDR3 protein is CASSEPYGYTF. Here the CDR3 DNA reads TGTGCCAGCAGTGAGCCCTATGGCTACACCTTC.